The rows below give T cell receptor beta chains drawn from one sample of a study of T-cell reconstitution after alpha-beta-depleted transplantation in children. TCRdb analysed the PCR reads with MiXCR anew, one entry per CDR3 protein. Of about 540,000 distinct CDR3 sequences listed, 18% were seen once; the top ten hold 3.3%. The sample here was PBMCs from the stem cell graft donor, taken from the stem cell graft. The receptors stem from a human donor who donated a stem cell graft to a child with acute lymphoblastic leukemia. CDR3s include the opening cysteine and the closing phenylalanine or tryptophan. D genes are given only for firm matches. The listing skips clone size in some rows; elsewhere it reads once, few, many or a size class.

TRBV4-1	.	TRBJ2-5	.	16	CASSQDGLYSGETQYF	TGCGCCAGCAGCCAAGATGGGCTCTATTCGGGCGAGACCCAGTACTTC
TRBV20-1	.	TRBJ2-1	.	13	CSARGCSYNEQFF	TGCAGTGCTAGAGGGTGCTCCTACAATGAGCAGTTCTTC
TRBV5-1	.	TRBJ2-7	.	15	CASSLAPHGVSEQYF	TGCGCCAGCAGCTTGGCGCCCCACGGCGTGAGTGAGCAGTACTTC
TRBV20-1	TRBD2	TRBJ2-1	.	14	CSASLSGSGNEQFF	TGCAGTGCTTCTCTTAGCGGGAGTGGCAATGAGCAGTTCTTC
TRBV12-3/TRBV12-4	.	TRBJ1-1	.	12	CASSFGYTEAFF	TGTGCCAGCAGTTTCGGCTACACTGAAGCTTTCTTT
TRBV12-3/TRBV12-4	.	TRBJ2-1	.	14	CASSLGEPGNEQFF	TGTGCCAGCAGCCTGGGGGAGCCGGGGAATGAGCAGTTCTTC
TRBV19	.	TRBJ2-1	.	14	CASSYFGGPEGQFF	TGTGCCAGTAGTTATTTCGGAGGGCCGGAAGGGCAGTTCTTC
TRBV29-1	.	TRBJ1-1	.	14	CSVERPGPNTEAFF	TGCAGCGTTGAACGTCCGGGGCCGAACACTGAAGCTTTCTTT
TRBV5-1	.	TRBJ2-7	.	18	CASSLIKLQGRGSYEQYF	TGCGCCAGCAGCTTGATTAAACTACAGGGGAGGGGTTCCTACGAGCAGTACTTC
TRBV5-1	.	TRBJ2-1	few	15	CASSHQGGSYNEQFF	TGCGCCAGCAGCCACCAGGGGGGGTCCTACAATGAGCAGTTCTTC
TRBV12-3/TRBV12-4	.	TRBJ2-1	few	13	CASSLGVGSEQFF	TGTGCCAGCAGTTTGGGTGTAGGTTCTGAGCAGTTCTTC
TRBV20-1	TRBD1	TRBJ2-1	.	12	CSARETGYEQFF	TGCAGTGCTAGAGAGACAGGGTATGAGCAGTTCTTC
TRBV3-1	TRBD1	TRBJ2-7	few	15	CASTASGTGSYEQYF	TGTGCCAGCACCGCTTCCGGGACAGGATCCTACGAGCAGTACTTC
TRBV6-2/TRBV6-3	.	TRBJ1-1	.	17	CASESWGIQSEGPEAFF	TGTGCCAGTGAATCTTGGGGGATCCAAAGTGAGGGCCCTGAAGCTTTCTTT
TRBV4-2	.	TRBJ2-1	.	15	CASSQGGYSYNEQFF	TGTGCCAGCAGCCAAGGGGGTTACTCCTACAATGAGCAGTTCTTC
TRBV12-3/TRBV12-4	.	TRBJ1-1	few	12	CASSLLRGEAFF	TGTGCCAGCAGTCTACTCAGGGGAGAGGCTTTCTTT
TRBV7-8	.	TRBJ2-7	.	14	CASSLEGVTYEQYF	TGTGCCAGCAGCTTGGAGGGAGTTACCTACGAGCAGTACTTC
TRBV11-2	TRBD2	TRBJ2-1	few	16	CASSFRLAGAFDEQFF	TGTGCCAGCAGCTTCCGACTAGCGGGAGCTTTCGATGAGCAGTTCTTC
TRBV3-1	.	TRBJ2-7	.	12	CASGPSSYEQYF	TGTGCCAGCGGGCCGAGCTCCTACGAGCAGTACTTC
TRBV6-5	.	TRBJ2-5	.	17	CASSYSMSANRQETQYF	TGTGCCAGCAGTTACTCGATGTCTGCTAACAGACAAGAGACCCAGTACTTC
TRBV7-2	.	TRBJ2-1	.	14	CASSPWISYNEQFF	TGTGCCAGCAGCCCATGGATCTCCTACAATGAGCAGTTCTTC
TRBV20-1	.	TRBJ2-7	.	12	CSAPGLFYEQYF	TGCAGTGCGCCGGGACTCTTCTACGAGCAGTACTTC
TRBV5-6	.	TRBJ1-5	.	13	CASSSSRRQPQHF	TGTGCCAGCAGCTCTAGTCGGCGACAGCCCCAGCATTTT
TRBV12-3/TRBV12-4	.	TRBJ2-2	.	13	CASSRGITGELFF	TGTGCCAGCAGTCGAGGGATAACCGGGGAGCTGTTTTTT
TRBV10-3	TRBD2	TRBJ2-1	few	14	CAIRAAGDGNEQFF	TGTGCCATCAGGGCCGCGGGAGATGGGAATGAGCAGTTCTTC
TRBV7-4	.	TRBJ2-7	many	13	CASSLDSPYEQYF	TGTGCCAGCAGCTTAGACAGTCCCTACGAGCAGTACTTC
TRBV7-9	.	TRBJ2-7	few	15	CASSFSRLASYEQYF	TGTGCCAGCAGCTTTTCTCGCCTAGCGTCCTACGAGCAGTACTTC
TRBV5-1	.	TRBJ1-3	.	14	CASSANTFGNTIYF	TGCGCCAGCAGCGCAAACACCTTCGGAAACACCATATATTTT
TRBV20-1	.	TRBJ2-7	few	14	CSASLGSKGYEQYF	TGCAGTGCTAGCCTCGGGAGTAAGGGCTACGAGCAGTACTTC
TRBV7-2	.	TRBJ1-1	.	16	CASSGPRDNMNTEAFF	TGTGCCAGCAGCGGACCTCGGGACAACATGAACACTGAAGCTTTCTTT
TRBV5-1	TRBD1	TRBJ1-1	.	16	CASSVTGAAPITEAFF	TGCGCCAGCAGCGTGACAGGGGCTGCGCCGATCACTGAAGCTTTCTTT
TRBV5-1	.	TRBJ1-1	.	17	CASSLVRGPNMNTEAFF	TGCGCCAGCAGCTTGGTTCGGGGCCCGAATATGAACACTGAAGCTTTCTTT
TRBV27	.	TRBJ2-3	.	13	CASSPTERVGQYF	TGTGCCAGCAGTCCTACCGAGCGGGTGGGGCAGTATTTT
TRBV10-2	TRBD2	TRBJ2-1	.	14	CASKTSGRAHEQFF	TGCGCCAGCAAGACAAGCGGGAGGGCCCATGAGCAGTTCTTC
TRBV5-6	TRBD1	TRBJ2-3	few	16	CASSYYRDSGADTQYF	TGTGCCAGCAGCTACTACAGGGACAGTGGGGCAGATACGCAGTATTTT
TRBV10-3	TRBD1	TRBJ2-3	.	14	CAISGQGDTDTQYF	TGTGCCATCAGCGGACAGGGGGACACAGATACGCAGTATTTT
TRBV5-1	.	TRBJ2-7	few	14	CASSLVQPTYEQYF	TGCGCCAGCAGCTTGGTACAGCCCACCTACGAGCAGTACTTC
TRBV27	.	TRBJ2-7	few	14	CASSPRTIWLEQYF	TGTGCCAGCAGTCCCCGGACTATTTGGCTCGAGCAGTACTTC
TRBV5-1	.	TRBJ1-3	.	15	CASSPDRVGGNTIYF	TGCGCCAGCAGCCCGGACAGAGTTGGTGGAAACACCATATATTTT
TRBV12-3/TRBV12-4	.	TRBJ2-3	.	15	CASSFFGRGADTQYF	TGTGCCAGCAGTTTTTTCGGTAGGGGGGCAGATACGCAGTATTTT